The 32 T cell receptor beta chains below come from one sample, sequenced in a study of Ad26.COV2.S vaccination and SARS-CoV-2 variants. Treatment defined: about 20 received Ad26.COV2.S at low or high dose, single or two shots; roughly five received placebo; per-sample allocation not given. Day 63 after the first injection of vaccine or placebo was the sampling time. Sequencing was performed with immunoSEQ multiplex PCR; in TCRdb, only in-frame clones are kept and a portion is missing. Among around 340,000 clones listed, 88% were seen once. Sequenced material: peripheral blood, taken in a trial of Ad26.COV2.S vaccine versus placebo. The receptors were sampled from a person between 18 and 60 years old who received the Ad26.COV2.S COVID-19 vaccine or a placebo.

J is TRBJ2-2 and V is TRBV6-4, with D perhaps TRBD1 or TRBD2 (5 bases each). Germline V lookup: CDR1 MRHNA, CDR2 SNTAGT. This CDR3 comprises 14 residues. Between the trimmed V and J ends, which lost 0 bases and 6 bases, there was a span of 8 bases. CDR3 sequence reads: CASSDSEGPGELFF. The CDR3 DNA reads TGTGCCAGCAGTGACTCAGAGGGGCCCGGGGAGCTGTTTTTT.

V usage is TRBV27 and J usage is TRBJ1-2; no firm D call. Germline V gene sequence: CDR1 MNHEY, CDR2 SMNVEV (reference sequence). V was cut by 0 bases and J by 3 bases, with 5 bases left in between. There are 13 residues in the CDR3. CDR3 in amino acids: CASSLSSDYGYTF. The CDR3 coding sequence is TGTGCCAGCAGTTTATCGAGTGACTATGGCTACACCTTC.

The chain combines TRBV7-3 with TRBJ2-1, with TRBD2 matching 9 bases. Germline CDR1 and CDR2: SGHTA and FQGTGA. This CDR3 contains 15 residues. V dropped 3 bases and J dropped 8; count of bases not matched to a gene: 8. The CDR3 reads CASSLISGSGDEQFF. CDR3 in DNA: TGTGCCAGCAGCTTGATTAGCGGGAGCGGCGATGAGCAGTTCTTC.

This sequence joins TRBV6-1 and TRBJ2-1, with a tentative D call TRBD2 (5 bases). This CDR3 region has 16 residues. V was pared by 0 bases and J by 3 bases, with 12 bases between. Looked up from germline, CDR1 is MNHNS and CDR2 is SASEGT. For the CDR3, the DNA is TGTGCCAGCAGTGAAGCGACGGACGGACTCTACAATGAGCAGTTCTTC. Its translation is CASSEATDGLYNEQFF.

The chain carries TRBV19 and TRBJ1-5; no firm D call. Per the germline V gene, CDR1 is LNHDA and CDR2 is SQIVND (reference sequence). CDR3 length: 12 residues. V lost 2 bases, J lost 7 bases, and 6 bases lay in between. The CDR3 here is CASSIIPQPQHF. The CDR3 DNA reads TGTGCCAGTAGTATAATCCCACAGCCCCAGCATTTT.

The V call is TRBV7-9, the J call TRBJ1-5; 7 nucleotides agree with TRBD1. Trimming cost V 3 bases and J 5 bases; bases outside gene matches: 7. This CDR3 has 15 residues. Looked up from germline, CDR1 is SEHNR and CDR2 is FQNEAQ (reference sequence). The CDR3 nucleotides are TGTGCCAGCAGCTTGCGGACAGGCGGGGATCAGCCCCAGCATTTT. Its translation: CASSLRTGGDQPQHF.

This chain connects TRBV5-3 to TRBJ1-4; TRBD1 aligns across 7 bases. TRBV5-3 is placed among ORFs of uncertain function. The V and J ends lost 2 bases and 2 bases, in that order; junction bases with no gene match: 12. The CDR3 loop spans 18 amino acids. The DNA of the CDR3 is TGTGCCAGAAGCTTTCCCCCGGGACAGAAAGCTACTAATGAAAAACTGTTTTTT. Amino acids: CARSFPPGQKATNEKLFF.

The V gene is TRBV12-5, the J gene TRBJ2-5, with 7 bases lining up with TRBD2. Germline V gives CDR1 LGHNT, CDR2 FRNRAP. V dropped 6 bases and J dropped 5; count of bases not matched to a gene: 9. There are 14 residues in the CDR3. Written as DNA, the CDR3 is TGTGCTAGTGGATTCGGGGAGGGTGGTGAGACCCAGTACTTC. Protein sequence: CASGFGEGGETQYF. The variable domain in full, with the rest retrieved from reference TRBV12-5 and TRBJ2-5, is DARVTQTPRHKVTEMGQEVTMRCQPILGHNTVFWYRQTMMQGLELLAYFRNRAPLDDSGMPKDRFSAEMPDATLATLKIQPSEPRDSAVYFCASGFGEGGETQYFGPGTRLLVL.

The gene calls are TRBV5-1 and TRBJ1-1; 9 bases match TRBD1. The CDR3 has 16 residues. Germline-derived CDR1 and CDR2 are SGHRS and YFSETQ. The J segment lost 4 bases and the V segment lost 4 bases, leaving 11 bases of the junction unmatched. The DNA for the CDR3 is TGCGCCAGCAGCGAAGGGACAGGGATAGGTAGCACTGAAGCTTTCTTT. Its translation is CASSEGTGIGSTEAFF.

Remarks on this clone: Mismatch with germline at one junction end may stem from a read error. The chain recombines TRBV6-4 with TRBJ2-1; D not certain. In germline, CDR1 is MRHNA, CDR2 SNTAGT. There are 13 residues in the CDR3. CDR3 DNA sequence: TGTGCCAGCAGTGACTCCTCCAACAATGAGCAGTTCTTC. Amino acids: CASSDSSNNEQFF.

This chain uses TRBV11-2 with TRBJ1-1; 7 positions match TRBD1. The CDR3 is made up of 18 amino acids. J was trimmed by 0 bases and V by 2 bases; bases with no gene match: 12. Germline V gene sequence: CDR1 SGHAT, CDR2 FQNNGV. The CDR3 DNA is TGTGCCAGCAGCTTACTCATGACAGGGATAGTTGTGAACACTGAAGCTTTCTTT. Translation gives CASSLLMTGIVVNTEAFF.

The V and J genes are TRBV10-3 and TRBJ2-1; D is unresolved. V was clipped by 4 bases and J by 9 bases, with 7 bases between them. Looked up from germline, CDR1 is ENHRY and CDR2 is SYGVKD. CDR3 size: 11 residues. The DNA for the CDR3 is TGTGCCATCAGTGGGGGATCTGAGCAGTTCTTC. The encoded protein is CAISGGSEQFF.

The rearrangement uses TRBV19 and TRBJ2-3, with 7 bases that match TRBD1. With V trimmed by 3 bases and J by 7 bases, 4 bases remained unmatched. The CDR3 has 13 amino acids. Germline values: CDR1 LNHDA, CDR2 SQIVND (reference sequence). The CDR3 reads CASSIDRANTQYF. In DNA, the CDR3 is TGTGCCAGTAGTATCGACAGGGCAAATACGCAGTATTTT.

The chain combines TRBV5-1 with TRBJ2-1; TRBD1 matches 8 bases. Germline V gene sequence: CDR1 SGHRS, CDR2 YFSETQ. The trim removed 4 bases at V and 4 bases at J, leaving 7 bases unmatched. CDR3 length equals 15 residues. The DNA for the CDR3 is TGCGCCAGCAGCCCGACAGGGGAAGGTTACAATGAGCAGTTCTTC. The encoded protein is CASSPTGEGYNEQFF.

V usage is TRBV9 and J usage is TRBJ1-6, with D perhaps TRBD1 (5 bases). Between the trimmed V and J ends, which lost 4 bases and 7 bases, there was a span of 12 bases. CDR3 length: 14 amino acids. Germline loops: CDR1 SGDLS, CDR2 YYNGEE. The CDR3 DNA is TGTGCCAGCAGCCCCTCTGGGGGAAATTCACCCCTCCACTTT. This codes for CASSPSGGNSPLHF.

The rearrangement joins TRBV4-3 to TRBJ2-3; tentatively, D is TRBD1 or TRBD2 (5 bases each). CDR3 size: 16 residues. V was trimmed by 8 bases and J by 0 bases, leaving 18 bases between them. The germline V gene has CDR1 LGHNA and CDR2 YSLEER. The CDR3 protein is CASESFRGPSTDTQYF. CDR3 bases: TGCGCCAGCGAGAGCTTCCGGGGACCTAGCACAGATACGCAGTATTTT.

Only one count was recorded for this clone. This chain uses TRBV10-2 with TRBJ2-2, with 12 bases identical to TRBD2. Germline CDR1 WSHSY, CDR2 SAAADI. Trimming took 8 bases from V and 5 from J; bases not matched to a gene: 3. The CDR3 totals 14 residues. In nucleotides, the CDR3 is TGCGCCAGCCGGACTAGCGGGGAGACCGGGGAGCTGTTTTTT. Translated, it gives CASRTSGETGELFF.

V gene TRBV4-1 combines with J gene TRBJ1-1; D is unresolved. This CDR3 contains 17 residues. CDR1 and CDR2 from the germline V gene are MGHRA and YSYEKL. V gave up 1 base and J gave up 1 base, with 16 bases separating them. As DNA, the CDR3 is TGCGCCAGCAGCCAAGGTCCCCCTTTTTCCGGGAACACTGAAGCTTTCTTT. It specifies CASSQGPPFSGNTEAFF.

V usage is TRBV24-1 and J usage is TRBJ2-3; no clear D. V was shortened by 3 bases and J by 3 bases, with 6 bases between the two germline ends. The CDR3 is 13 amino acids. CDR1 and CDR2 from the germline V gene are KGHDR and SFDVKD. DNA of the CDR3: TGTGCCACCAGTGATAAAGTTACAGATACGCAGTATTTT. Amino acid sequence: CATSDKVTDTQYF.

This clone was recorded a few times. The chain employs TRBV7-3 and TRBJ2-2, with unresolved D. Trimming removed 5 bases from V and 7 bases from J, with 5 bases in between. Germline assignment: CDR1 SGHTA and CDR2 FQGTGA. The CDR3 is 11 amino acids. CDR3 sequence: CASSASGELFF. CDR3 bases: TGTGCCAGCAGCGCGAGCGGGGAGCTGTTTTTT.

The chain couples TRBV5-4 to TRBJ2-2; D call uncertain. CDR1 is SGHNT and CDR2 is YYREEE in the germline V gene (reference sequence). V lost 0 bases to trimming and J lost 5 bases, with 11 bases between them. The CDR3 has 15 residues. As DNA, the CDR3 is TGTGCCAGCAGCTTGGGGGTGATGTGGACCGGGGAGCTGTTTTTT. Translated, it gives CASSLGVMWTGELFF.

The CDR3 region has the DNA TGTGCCAGCAGCCAAGAGTGGACAGATACGCAGTATTTT. It codes for CASSQEWTDTQYF. The V and J genes are TRBV14 and TRBJ2-3; D is uncertain. This CDR3 has 13 amino acids. CDR1 is SGHDN and CDR2 is FVKESK in the germline V gene. Trimming removed 0 bases from V and 3 bases from J, with 4 bases in between.

This clone was counted only a few times. The chain links TRBV4-3 to TRBJ2-7; 10 positions match TRBD1. Trimming cost V 4 bases and J 3 bases; bases outside gene matches: 3. This CDR3 has 14 residues. Looked up from germline, CDR1 is LGHNA and CDR2 is YSLEER. The CDR3 spells CASSPGQGRYEQYF. The CDR3 region has the DNA TGCGCCAGCAGCCCGGGACAGGGGCGCTACGAGCAGTACTTC.

V usage is TRBV6-5 and J usage is TRBJ1-1, with TRBD1 identical over 10 bases. This CDR3 comprises 14 residues. Germline loops: CDR1 MNHEY, CDR2 SVGAGI. V shed 5 bases and J 4 bases; nucleotides not matched to a gene: 4. The CDR3 loop is CASSRGDRGTEAFF. In nucleotides, the CDR3 is TGTGCCAGCAGTAGGGGGGACAGGGGCACTGAAGCTTTCTTT.

The V call is TRBV29-1, the J call TRBJ2-1; TRBD2 aligns across 9 bases. The CDR3 runs to 13 residues. CDR1 and CDR2 (germline): SQVTM, ANQGSEA. The trim removed 7 bases at V and 7 bases at J, leaving 8 bases unmatched. CDR3 DNA sequence: TGCAGCGCCCGGACTAGCGCGAAGAATGAGCAGTTCTTC. Protein: CSARTSAKNEQFF.

The DNA of the CDR3 is TGTGCCAGCAGCCCCCTTTCGACATTTTACAATGAGCAGTTCTTC. Translating it yields CASSPLSTFYNEQFF. This chain links TRBV28 with TRBJ2-1; the D is unclear. Trimming took 6 bases from V and 4 from J, leaving 16 bases between them. The CDR3 totals 15 residues. The germline gives CDR1 MDHEN, CDR2 SYDVKM.

This clone occurred once. CDR3 nucleotide sequence: TGCGCCAGCAGCCAAGTCGCAGCGGGAGGGTTCACCGGGGAGCTGTTTTTT. Translated, it gives CASSQVAAGGFTGELFF. This chain connects TRBV4-3 to TRBJ2-2, with 10 bases fitting TRBD2. Germline CDR1 LGHNA, CDR2 YSLEER. V lost 1 base, J lost 4 bases, and 6 bases stayed unmatched. The CDR3 spans 17 residues.

The rearrangement links TRBV7-7 to TRBJ2-7; 9 bases align to TRBD2. CDR3 length: 14 residues. J was trimmed by 6 bases and V by 5 bases; bases with no gene match: 8. Germline CDR1 SSHAT, CDR2 FNYEAQ (reference sequence). This CDR3 is CASSPRREGFEQYF. Written as DNA, the CDR3 is TGTGCCAGCAGCCCCCGGCGGGAGGGGTTCGAGCAGTACTTC.

The chain is built from TRBV27 and TRBJ1-5; 9 bases line up with TRBD1. With 6 bases clipped from V and 3 bases from J, the junction kept 6 bases outside the gene matches. Germline V gene data show CDR1 as MNHEY and CDR2 as SMNVEV (reference sequence). The CDR3 runs 15 residues. The CDR3 spells CASRRGQGNNQPQHF. The CDR3 DNA is TGTGCCAGCAGAAGGGGACAGGGTAACAATCAGCCCCAGCATTTT.

J is TRBJ2-7 and V is TRBV5-6; perhaps D is TRBD1 or TRBD2 (5 bases each). The germline V and J ends were trimmed by 3 bases and 9 bases, with 28 bases remaining between them. CDR3 length: 17 residues. The germline CDR1 and CDR2 sequences are SGHDT and YYEEEE. The CDR3, as DNA: TGTGCCAGCAGCTCTACGTATGTGGGACCCCCGAGGTGGGTGCAGTACTTC. Its protein is CASSSTYVGPPRWVQYF.

The rearrangement links TRBV27 to TRBJ1-1; no definite D call. CDR1 MNHEY and CDR2 SMNVEV come from the germline V gene (reference sequence). CDR3 length: 14 amino acids. V was trimmed by 2 bases and J by 4 bases, leaving 11 bases between them. The CDR3 region has the DNA TGTGCCAGCAGTTTACAGCTTCGAGGCACTGAAGCTTTCTTT. It codes for CASSLQLRGTEAFF.

V usage is TRBV7-8 and J usage is TRBJ2-1; no clear D gene. CDR3 length: 15 residues. V was clipped by 7 bases and J by 5 bases, with 18 bases between them. Germline V gene lookup returns CDR1 SGHVS and CDR2 FQNEAQ. The CDR3 DNA reads as TGTGCCAGCACCCCGGTGGTGGCCAGCCACAATGAGCAGTTCTTC. This translates into CASTPVVASHNEQFF.